Only a few counts were recorded for the clone carrying this TCR beta chain. Its cognate antigen is unknown. The germline V gene encodes CDR1 SGDLS and CDR2 YYNGEE. The CDR3 extends over 16 amino acids. The V end was cut by 4 bases, the J end by 0 bases, with 11 bases between. The entry originates in a study of identical twins. Study-wide results and caveats: Its conclusions, products of cross-sectional statistical analysis, did not come from following the same donors.

One entry per CDR3 protein results from TCRdb running MiXCR on the 5' RACE reads. The sample yields under 300,000 distinct CDR3 sequences, over 13% seen once. The V gene is TRBV9, the J gene TRBJ1-6; D unclear. The TCR comes from a woman between 18 and 29 years old in good health. Sequenced sample: memory (CD45RO+) T cells sorted from blood. CDR3 nucleotides: TGTGCCAGCAGCTCCCAGACGAGCTCCTATAATTCACCCCTCCACTTT. The encoded protein is CASSSQTSSYNSPLHF. The full variable domain, its missing parts supplied by reference TRBV9 and TRBJ1-6, is DSGVTQTPKHLITATGQRVTLRCSPRSGDLSVYWYQQSLDQGLQFLIQYYNGEERAKGNILERFSAQQFPDLHSELNLSSLELGDSALYFCASSSQTSSYNSPLHFGNGTRLTVT.